Below are 3 T cell receptor beta chains sequenced from a single sample in a study of control samples from healthy donors and cancer patients. Here immunoSEQ multiplex PCR was the method, and the copy in TCRdb shows in-frame clones only, minus some. The profile shows about 250,000 clones, 82% of them singletons. Material: PBMCs. These receptors were collected from a woman aged 55-69 years with lung cancer.

J is TRBJ1-3 and V is TRBV3-1 (or the pseudogene TRBV3-2); D is unclear. In germline, CDR1 is LGHDT, CDR2 YNNKEL (reference sequence). The CDR3 spans 14 residues. The germline V and J ends were trimmed by 6 bases and 0 bases, with 9 bases remaining between them. The CDR3 DNA is TGTGCCAGCAGTCTACAGTTCTCTGGAAACACCATATATTTT. This codes for CASSLQFSGNTIYF.

The chain links TRBV5-1 to TRBJ1-6; D not resolved. There are 20 residues in the CDR3. Per the germline V gene, CDR1 is SGHRS and CDR2 is YFSETQ. Deletions cut 0 bases from V and 0 bases from J, with 19 bases between. The CDR3: CASSLAKGAGSLSYNSPLHF. CDR3 nucleotide sequence: TGCGCCAGCAGCTTGGCCAAGGGTGCAGGTTCGCTCTCCTATAATTCACCCCTCCACTTT.

The chain combines TRBV10-3 with TRBJ2-1, with TRBD2 matching over 10 bases. CDR3 length equals 13 residues. Germline V gene sequence: CDR1 ENHRY, CDR2 SYGVKD. After removal of 8 bases from V and 7 bases from J, the junction contained 5 bases not matched to a gene. The CDR3 loop reads CAIQLAGRNEQFF. The CDR3, as DNA: TGTGCCATCCAACTAGCGGGAAGGAATGAGCAGTTCTTC.